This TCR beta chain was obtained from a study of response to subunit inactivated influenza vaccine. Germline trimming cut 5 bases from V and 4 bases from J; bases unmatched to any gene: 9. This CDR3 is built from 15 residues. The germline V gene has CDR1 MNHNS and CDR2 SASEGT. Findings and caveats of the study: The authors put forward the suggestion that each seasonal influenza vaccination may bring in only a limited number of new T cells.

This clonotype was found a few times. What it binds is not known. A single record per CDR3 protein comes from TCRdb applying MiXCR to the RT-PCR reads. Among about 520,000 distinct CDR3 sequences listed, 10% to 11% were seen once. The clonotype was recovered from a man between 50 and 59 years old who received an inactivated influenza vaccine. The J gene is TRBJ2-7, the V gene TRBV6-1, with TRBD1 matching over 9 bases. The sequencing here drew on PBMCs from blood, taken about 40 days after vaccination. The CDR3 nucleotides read TGTGCCAGCAGTCAGCCGGGACAGGGTGAATACGAGCAGTACTTC. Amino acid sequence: CASSQPGQGEYEQYF.